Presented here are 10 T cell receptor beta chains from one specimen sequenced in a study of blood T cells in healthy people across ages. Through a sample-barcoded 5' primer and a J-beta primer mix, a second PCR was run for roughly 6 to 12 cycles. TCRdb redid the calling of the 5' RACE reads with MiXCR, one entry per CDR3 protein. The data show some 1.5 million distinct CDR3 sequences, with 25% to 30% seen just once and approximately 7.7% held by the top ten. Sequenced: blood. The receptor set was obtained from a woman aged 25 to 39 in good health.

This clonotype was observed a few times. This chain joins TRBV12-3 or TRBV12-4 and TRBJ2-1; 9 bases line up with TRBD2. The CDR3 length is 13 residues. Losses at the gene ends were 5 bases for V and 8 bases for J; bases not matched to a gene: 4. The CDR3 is CASSSGGLDEQFF. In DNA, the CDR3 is TGTGCCAGCAGTAGCGGGGGGCTAGATGAGCAGTTCTTC.

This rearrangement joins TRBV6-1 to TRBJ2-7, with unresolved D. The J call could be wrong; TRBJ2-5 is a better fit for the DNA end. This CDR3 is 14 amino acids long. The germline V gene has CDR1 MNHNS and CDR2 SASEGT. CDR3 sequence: CASSEAVAGRTQYF. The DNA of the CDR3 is TGTGCCAGCAGTGAAGCAGTGGCAGGACGGACCCAGTACTTC.

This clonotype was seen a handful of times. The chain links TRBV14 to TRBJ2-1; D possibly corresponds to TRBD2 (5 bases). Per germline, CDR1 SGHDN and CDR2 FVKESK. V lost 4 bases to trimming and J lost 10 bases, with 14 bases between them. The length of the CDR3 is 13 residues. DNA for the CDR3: TGTGCCAGCAGCCCGACTATCTCCAAGGAGCAGTTCTTC. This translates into CASSPTISKEQFF. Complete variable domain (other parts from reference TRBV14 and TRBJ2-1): EAGVTQFPSHSVIEKGQTVTLRCDPISGHDNLYWYRRVMGKEIKFLLHFVKESKQDESGMPNNRFLAERTGGTYSTLKVQPAELEDSGVYFCASSPTISKEQFFGPGTRLTVL.

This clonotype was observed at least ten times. CDR3 sequence: CSASPGTSGGYEQYF. The CDR3 nucleotides read TGCAGTGCTAGTCCCGGGACTAGCGGAGGCTACGAGCAGTACTTC. The V gene is TRBV20-1, the J gene TRBJ2-7, with 11 bases matching TRBD2. V lost 3 bases and J lost 3; bases outside the gene matches: 7. In germline, CDR1 is DFQATT, CDR2 SNEGSKA (reference sequence). The CDR3 extends over 15 amino acids.

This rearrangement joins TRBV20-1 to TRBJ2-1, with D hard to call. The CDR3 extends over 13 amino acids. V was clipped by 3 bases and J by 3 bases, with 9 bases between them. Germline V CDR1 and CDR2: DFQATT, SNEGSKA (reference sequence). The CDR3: CSARAVIYNEQFF. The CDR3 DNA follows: TGCAGTGCTAGGGCGGTCATCTACAATGAGCAGTTCTTC.

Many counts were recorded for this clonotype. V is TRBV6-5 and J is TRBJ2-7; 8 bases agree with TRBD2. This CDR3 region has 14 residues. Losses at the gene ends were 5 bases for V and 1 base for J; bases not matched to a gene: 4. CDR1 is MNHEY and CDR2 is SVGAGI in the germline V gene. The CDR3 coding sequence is TGTGCCAGCAGTATGGGACTAGGTTCCTACGAGCAGTACTTC. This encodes CASSMGLGSYEQYF.

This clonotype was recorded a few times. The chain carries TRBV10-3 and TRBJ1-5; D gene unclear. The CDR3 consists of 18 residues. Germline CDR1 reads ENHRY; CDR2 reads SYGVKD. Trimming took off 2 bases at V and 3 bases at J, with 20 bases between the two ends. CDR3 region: CAISETRPGLSVNQPQHF. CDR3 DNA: TGTGCCATCAGTGAGACTCGTCCGGGCTTGAGCGTCAATCAGCCCCAGCATTTT.

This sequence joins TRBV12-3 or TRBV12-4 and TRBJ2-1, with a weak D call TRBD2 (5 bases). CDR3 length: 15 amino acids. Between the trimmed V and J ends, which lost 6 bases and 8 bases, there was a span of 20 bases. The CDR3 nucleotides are TGTGCCAGCAGCAATTCAGGACTTCGCCACGATGAGCAGTTCTTC. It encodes CASSNSGLRHDEQFF.

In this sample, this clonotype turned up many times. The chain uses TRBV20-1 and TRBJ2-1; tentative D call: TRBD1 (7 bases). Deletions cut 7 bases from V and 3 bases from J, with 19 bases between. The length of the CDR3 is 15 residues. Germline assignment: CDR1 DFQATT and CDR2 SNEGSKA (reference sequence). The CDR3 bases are TGCAGTGTTAGGCCGCGGAGGGGGCACTACAATGAGCAGTTCTTC. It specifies CSVRPRRGHYNEQFF.

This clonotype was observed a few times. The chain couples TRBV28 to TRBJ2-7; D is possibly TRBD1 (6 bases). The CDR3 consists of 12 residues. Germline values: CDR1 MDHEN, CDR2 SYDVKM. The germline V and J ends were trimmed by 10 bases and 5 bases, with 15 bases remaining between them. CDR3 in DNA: TGTGCCATACAGGGTAACGACCACGAGCAGTACTTC. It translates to CAIQGNDHEQYF.